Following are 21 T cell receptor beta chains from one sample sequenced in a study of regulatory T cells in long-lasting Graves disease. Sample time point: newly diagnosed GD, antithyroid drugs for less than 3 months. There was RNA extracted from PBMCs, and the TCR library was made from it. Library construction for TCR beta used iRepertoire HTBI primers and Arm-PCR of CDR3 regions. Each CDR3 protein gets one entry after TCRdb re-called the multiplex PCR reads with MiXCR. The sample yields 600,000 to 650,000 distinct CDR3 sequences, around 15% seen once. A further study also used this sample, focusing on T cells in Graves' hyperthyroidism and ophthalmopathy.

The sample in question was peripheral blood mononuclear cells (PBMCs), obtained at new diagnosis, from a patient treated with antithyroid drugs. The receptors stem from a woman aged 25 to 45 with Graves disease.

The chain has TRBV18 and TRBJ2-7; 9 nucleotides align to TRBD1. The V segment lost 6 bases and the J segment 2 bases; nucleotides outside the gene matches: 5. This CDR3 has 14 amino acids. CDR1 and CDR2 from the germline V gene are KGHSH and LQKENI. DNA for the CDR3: TGTGCCAGCTCCCGGGACAGGGACACCTACGAGCAGTACTTC. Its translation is CASSRDRDTYEQYF.

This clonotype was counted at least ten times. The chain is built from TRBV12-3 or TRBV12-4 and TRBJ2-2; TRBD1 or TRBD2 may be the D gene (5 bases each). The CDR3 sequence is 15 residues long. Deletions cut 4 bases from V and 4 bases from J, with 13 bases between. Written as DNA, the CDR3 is TGTGCCAGCAGTTCATCCGGGACGGGCACCGGGGAGCTGTTTTTT. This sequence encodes CASSSSGTGTGELFF.

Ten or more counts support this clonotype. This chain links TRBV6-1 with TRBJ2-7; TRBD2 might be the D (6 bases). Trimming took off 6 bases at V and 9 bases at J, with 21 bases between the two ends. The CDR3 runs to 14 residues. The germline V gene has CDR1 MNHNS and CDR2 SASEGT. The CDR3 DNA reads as TGTGCCAGCAGGGACCGTAACGGAGGGCCAGGGCAGTACTTC. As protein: CASRDRNGGPGQYF.

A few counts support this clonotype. CDR3 amino acids: CASSYQGTLRVDEQYF. The CDR3 DNA sequence: TGTGCCAGCAGCTACCAGGGGACCCTCCGGGTGGACGAGCAGTACTTC. The chain uses TRBV5-6 and TRBJ2-7; D may be TRBD1 (6 bases). The V gene's germline CDR1 is SGHDT and CDR2 YYEEEE. The CDR3 contains 16 residues. The ends were cut back, 3 bases at V and 5 bases at J, with 21 bases in the middle. Complete variable domain (other parts from reference TRBV5-6 and TRBJ2-7): DAGVTQSPTHLIKTRGQQVTLRCSPKSGHDTVSWYQQALGQGPQFIFQYYEEEERQRGNFPDRFSGHQFPNYSSELNVNALLLGDSALYLCASSYQGTLRVDEQYFGPGTRLTVT.

CDR3 nucleotides: TGCAGTGCTAGAGGTACTAGCGGGGGGGAGAGCTCCTACAATGAGCAGTTCTTC. It encodes CSARGTSGGESSYNEQFF. The genes are TRBV20-1 and TRBJ2-1; 13 bases are shared with TRBD2. Germline CDR1 is DFQATT and CDR2 is SNEGSKA (reference sequence). J lost 0 bases, V lost 1 base, and 6 bases had no gene match. The CDR3 totals 18 residues.

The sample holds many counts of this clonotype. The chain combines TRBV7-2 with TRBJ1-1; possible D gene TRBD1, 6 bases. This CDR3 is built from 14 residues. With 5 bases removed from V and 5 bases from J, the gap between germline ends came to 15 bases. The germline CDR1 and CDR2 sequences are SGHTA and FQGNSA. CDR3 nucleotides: TGTGCCAGCAGCCCACAGGGACAAGGGACTGAAGCTTTCTTT. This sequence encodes CASSPQGQGTEAFF. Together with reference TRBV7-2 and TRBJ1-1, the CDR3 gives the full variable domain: GAGVSQSPSNKVTEKGKDVELRCDPISGHTALYWYRQSLGQGLEFLIYFQGNSAPDKSGLPSDRFSAERTGGSVSTLTIQRTQQEDSAVYLCASSPQGQGTEAFFGQGTRLTVV.

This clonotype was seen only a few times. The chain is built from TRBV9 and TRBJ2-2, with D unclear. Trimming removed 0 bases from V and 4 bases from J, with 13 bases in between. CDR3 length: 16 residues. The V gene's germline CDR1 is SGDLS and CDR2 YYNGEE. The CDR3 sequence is CASSVGTPLATGELFF. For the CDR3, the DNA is TGTGCCAGCAGCGTAGGCACACCGTTAGCCACCGGGGAGCTGTTTTTT. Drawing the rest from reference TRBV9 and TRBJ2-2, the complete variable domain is DSGVTQTPKHLITATGQRVTLRCSPRSGDLSVYWYQQSLDQGLQFLIQYYNGEERAKGNILERFSAQQFPDLHSELNLSSLELGDSALYFCASSVGTPLATGELFFGEGSRLTVL.

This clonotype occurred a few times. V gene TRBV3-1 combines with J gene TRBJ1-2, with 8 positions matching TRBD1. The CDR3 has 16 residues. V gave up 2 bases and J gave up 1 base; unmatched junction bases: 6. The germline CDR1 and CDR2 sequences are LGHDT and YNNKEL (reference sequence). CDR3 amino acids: CASSQKGQGLNYGYTF. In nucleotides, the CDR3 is TGTGCCAGCAGCCAAAAAGGACAGGGACTTAACTATGGCTACACCTTC. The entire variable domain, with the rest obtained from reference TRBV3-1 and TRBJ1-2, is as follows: DTAVSQTPKYLVTQMGNDKSIKCEQNLGHDTMYWYKQDSKKFLKIMFSYNNKELIINETVPNRFSPKSPDKAHLNLHINSLELGDSAVYFCASSQKGQGLNYGYTFGSGTRLTVV.

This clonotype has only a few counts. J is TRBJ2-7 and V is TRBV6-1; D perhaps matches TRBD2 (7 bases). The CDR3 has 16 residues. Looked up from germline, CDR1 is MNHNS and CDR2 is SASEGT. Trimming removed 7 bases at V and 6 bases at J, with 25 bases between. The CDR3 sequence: CASIRGRGRGGSEQYF. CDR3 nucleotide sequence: TGTGCCAGCATTAGGGGGAGGGGGAGAGGGGGAAGCGAGCAGTACTTC.

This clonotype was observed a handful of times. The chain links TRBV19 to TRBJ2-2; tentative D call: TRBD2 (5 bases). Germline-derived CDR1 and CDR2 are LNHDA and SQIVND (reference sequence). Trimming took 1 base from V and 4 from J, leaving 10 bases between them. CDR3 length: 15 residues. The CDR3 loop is CASSIGQRTTGELFF. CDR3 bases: TGTGCCAGTAGTATAGGGCAGCGGACCACCGGGGAGCTGTTTTTT.

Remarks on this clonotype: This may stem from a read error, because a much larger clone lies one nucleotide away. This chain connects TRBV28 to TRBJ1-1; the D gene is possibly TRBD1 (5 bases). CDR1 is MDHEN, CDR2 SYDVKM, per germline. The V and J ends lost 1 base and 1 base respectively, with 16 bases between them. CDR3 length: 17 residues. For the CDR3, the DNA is TGTGCCAGCAGTTTATCGGGGATGGGGCCGGGGAACACTGAAGCTTTCTTT. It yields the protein CASSLSGMGPGNTEAFF.

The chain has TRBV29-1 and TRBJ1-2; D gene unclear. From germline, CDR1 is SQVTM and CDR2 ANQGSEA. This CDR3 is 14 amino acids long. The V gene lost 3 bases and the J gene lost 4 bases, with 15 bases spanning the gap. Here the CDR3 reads CSVEQESETYGYTF. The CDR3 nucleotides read TGCAGCGTTGAGCAGGAGTCGGAAACCTATGGCTACACCTTC.

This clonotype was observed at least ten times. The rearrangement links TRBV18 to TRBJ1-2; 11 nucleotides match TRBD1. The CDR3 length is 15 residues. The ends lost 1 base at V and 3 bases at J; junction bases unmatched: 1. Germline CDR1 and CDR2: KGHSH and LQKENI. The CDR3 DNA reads TGTGCCAGCTCACCACGGACAGGGGGCGACTATGGCTACACCTTC. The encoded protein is CASSPRTGGDYGYTF.

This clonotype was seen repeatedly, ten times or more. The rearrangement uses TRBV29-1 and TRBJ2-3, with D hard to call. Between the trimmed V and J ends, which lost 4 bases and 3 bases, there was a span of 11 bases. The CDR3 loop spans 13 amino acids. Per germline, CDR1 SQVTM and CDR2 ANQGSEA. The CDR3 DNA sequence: TGCAGCGTTGCGGTCATGTCTACAGATACGCAGTATTTT. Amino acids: CSVAVMSTDTQYF.

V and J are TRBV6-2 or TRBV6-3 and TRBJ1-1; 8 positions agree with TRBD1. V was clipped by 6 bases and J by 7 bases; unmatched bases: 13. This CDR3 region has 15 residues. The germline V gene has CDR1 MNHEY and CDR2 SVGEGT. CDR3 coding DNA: TGTGCCAGCAGCAACTCCCTGGACAGGGTTGTTGAAGCTTTCTTT. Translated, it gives CASSNSLDRVVEAFF.

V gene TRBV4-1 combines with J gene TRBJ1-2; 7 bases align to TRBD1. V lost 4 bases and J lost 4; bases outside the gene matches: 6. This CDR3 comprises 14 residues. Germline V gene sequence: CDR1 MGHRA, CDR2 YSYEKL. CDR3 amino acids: CASSPGQTSYGYTF. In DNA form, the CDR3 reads TGCGCCAGCAGCCCGGGACAGACTTCCTATGGCTACACCTTC.

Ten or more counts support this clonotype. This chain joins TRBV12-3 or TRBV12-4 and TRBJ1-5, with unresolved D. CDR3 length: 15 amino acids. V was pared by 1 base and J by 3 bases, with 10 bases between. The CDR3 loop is CASSLGSTDNQPQHF. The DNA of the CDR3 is TGTGCCAGCAGTTTAGGTAGTACAGACAATCAGCCCCAGCATTTT.

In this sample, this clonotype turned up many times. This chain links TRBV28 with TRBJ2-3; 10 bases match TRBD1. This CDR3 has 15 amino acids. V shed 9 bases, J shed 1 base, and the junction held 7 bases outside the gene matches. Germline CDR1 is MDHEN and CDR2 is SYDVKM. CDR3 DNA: TGTGCCAGTAACTCCGGGACAGGGGGCACAGATACGCAGTATTTT. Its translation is CASNSGTGGTDTQYF.

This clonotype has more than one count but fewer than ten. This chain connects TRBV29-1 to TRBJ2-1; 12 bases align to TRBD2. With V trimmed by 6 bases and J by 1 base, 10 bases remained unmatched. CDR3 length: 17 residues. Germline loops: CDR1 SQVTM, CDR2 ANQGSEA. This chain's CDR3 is CSVHPTSGRLSYNEQFF. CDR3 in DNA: TGCAGCGTCCACCCGACTAGCGGGAGATTATCCTACAATGAGCAGTTCTTC.

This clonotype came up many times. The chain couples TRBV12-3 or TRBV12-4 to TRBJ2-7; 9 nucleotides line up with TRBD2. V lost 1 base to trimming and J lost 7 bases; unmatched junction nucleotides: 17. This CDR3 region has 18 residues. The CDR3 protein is CASSLDAYSGSPSREQYF. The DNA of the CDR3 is TGTGCCAGCAGTTTAGACGCATATAGCGGGAGTCCCTCTAGGGAGCAGTACTTC.

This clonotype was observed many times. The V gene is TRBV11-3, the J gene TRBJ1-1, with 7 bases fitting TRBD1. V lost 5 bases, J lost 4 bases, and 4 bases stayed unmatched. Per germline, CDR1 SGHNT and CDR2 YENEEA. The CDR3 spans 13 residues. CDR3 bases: TGTGCCAGCAGCCAGACAGGGACCACTGAAGCTTTCTTT. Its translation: CASSQTGTTEAFF.